Detailed here is one T cell receptor beta chain. Its specificity is not known. The treatment is: roughly 20 received Ad26.COV2.S at low or high dose, single or two shots; 5 received placebo; per-sample allocation not given. Sample collection was performed on day 63 after the first vaccine or placebo injection. In Boston, an adult donor aged 18-55 years took part. This sample stems from a study of Ad26.COV2.S vaccination and SARS-CoV-2 variants. Overall study results and limits: Breadth and depth estimates from TCRs may understate total T cell responses.

Assay: immunoSEQ multiplex PCR; the TCRdb copy retains only in-frame clones and omits some. In the table there are roughly 680,000 clones, 89% of which are singletons. This specimen was peripheral blood, taken in a trial of Ad26.COV2.S vaccine versus placebo. This clonotype originated in a person between 18 and 65 years old who received the Ad26.COV2.S COVID-19 vaccine or a placebo.

The CDR3 DNA is TGTGCCAGCTCAACGGGACCACAGGTTGAGCAGTTCTTC. It specifies CASSTGPQVEQFF. The gene calls are TRBV18 and TRBJ2-1; D could derive from TRBD1 or TRBD2 (5 bases each). V was clipped by 5 bases and J by 9 bases, with 14 bases between them. CDR1 is KGHSH and CDR2 is LQKENI in the germline V gene. The CDR3 consists of 13 residues.